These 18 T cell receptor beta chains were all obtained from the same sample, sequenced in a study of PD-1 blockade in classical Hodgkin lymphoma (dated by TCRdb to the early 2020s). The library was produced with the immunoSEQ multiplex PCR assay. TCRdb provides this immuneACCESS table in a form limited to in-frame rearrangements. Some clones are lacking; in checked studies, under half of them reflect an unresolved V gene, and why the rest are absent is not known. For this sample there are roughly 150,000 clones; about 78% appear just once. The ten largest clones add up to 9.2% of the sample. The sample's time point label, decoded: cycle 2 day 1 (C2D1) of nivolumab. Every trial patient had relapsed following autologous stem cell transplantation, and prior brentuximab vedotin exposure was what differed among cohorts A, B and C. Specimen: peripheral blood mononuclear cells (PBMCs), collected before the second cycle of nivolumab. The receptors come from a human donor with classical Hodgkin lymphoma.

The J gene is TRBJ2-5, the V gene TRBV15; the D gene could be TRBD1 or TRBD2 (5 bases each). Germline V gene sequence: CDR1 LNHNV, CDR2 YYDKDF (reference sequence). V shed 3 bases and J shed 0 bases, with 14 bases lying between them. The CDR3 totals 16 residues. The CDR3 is CATSRGDGEYQETQYF. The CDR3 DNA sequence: TGTGCCACCAGCAGGGGGGACGGGGAGTACCAAGAGACCCAGTACTTC.

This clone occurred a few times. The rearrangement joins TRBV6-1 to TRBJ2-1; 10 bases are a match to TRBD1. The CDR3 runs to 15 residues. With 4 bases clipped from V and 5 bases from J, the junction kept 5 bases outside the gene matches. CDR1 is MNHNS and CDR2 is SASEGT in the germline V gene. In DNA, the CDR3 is TGTGCCAGCAGTGGCTGGGACAGGGGCGACAATGAGCAGTTCTTC. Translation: CASSGWDRGDNEQFF.

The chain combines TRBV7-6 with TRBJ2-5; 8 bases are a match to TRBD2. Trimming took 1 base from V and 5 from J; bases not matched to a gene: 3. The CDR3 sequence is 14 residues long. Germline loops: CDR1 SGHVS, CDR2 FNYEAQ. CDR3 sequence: CASSLEAGEETQYF. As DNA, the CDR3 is TGTGCCAGCAGCTTAGAAGCGGGGGAGGAGACCCAGTACTTC.

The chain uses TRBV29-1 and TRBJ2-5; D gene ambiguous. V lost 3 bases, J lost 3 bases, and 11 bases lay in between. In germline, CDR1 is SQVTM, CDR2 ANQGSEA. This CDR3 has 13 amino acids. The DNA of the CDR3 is TGCAGCGTTGAGGATAGAGCAAAAGAGACCCAGTACTTC. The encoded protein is CSVEDRAKETQYF. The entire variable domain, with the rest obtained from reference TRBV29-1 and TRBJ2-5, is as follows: SAVISQKPSRDICQRGTSLTIQCQVDSQVTMMFWYRQQPGQSLTLIATANQGSEATYESGFVIDKFPISRPNLTFSTLTVSNMSPEDSSIYLCSVEDRAKETQYFGPGTRLLVL.

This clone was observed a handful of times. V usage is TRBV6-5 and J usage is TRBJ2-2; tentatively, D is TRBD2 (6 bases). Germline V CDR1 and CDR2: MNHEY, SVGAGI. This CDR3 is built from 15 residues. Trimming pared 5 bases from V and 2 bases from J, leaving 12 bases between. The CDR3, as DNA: TGTGCCAGCAGTCTTAGCGGAGCCAACACCGGGGAGCTGTTTTTT. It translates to CASSLSGANTGELFF.

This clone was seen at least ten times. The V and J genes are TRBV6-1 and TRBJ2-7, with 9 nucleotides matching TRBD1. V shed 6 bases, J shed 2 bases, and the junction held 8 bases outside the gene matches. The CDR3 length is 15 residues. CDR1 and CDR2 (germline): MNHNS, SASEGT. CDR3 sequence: CASRGGTGNTYEQYF. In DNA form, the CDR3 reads TGTGCCAGCAGGGGTGGGACAGGGAACACCTACGAGCAGTACTTC.

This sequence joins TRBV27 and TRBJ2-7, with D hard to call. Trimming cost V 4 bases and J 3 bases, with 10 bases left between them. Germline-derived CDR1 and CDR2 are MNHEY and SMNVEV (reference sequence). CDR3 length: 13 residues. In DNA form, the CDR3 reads TGTGCCAGCAGTTCGGGCATAGTCTACGAGCAGTACTTC. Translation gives CASSSGIVYEQYF.

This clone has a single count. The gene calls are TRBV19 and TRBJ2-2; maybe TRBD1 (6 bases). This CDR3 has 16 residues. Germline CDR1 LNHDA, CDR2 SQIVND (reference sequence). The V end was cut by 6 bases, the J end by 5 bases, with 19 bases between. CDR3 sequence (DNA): TGTGCCAGTAGCTCTCCTCCGGGACAAGTTACCGGGGAGCTGTTTTTT. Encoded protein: CASSSPPGQVTGELFF.

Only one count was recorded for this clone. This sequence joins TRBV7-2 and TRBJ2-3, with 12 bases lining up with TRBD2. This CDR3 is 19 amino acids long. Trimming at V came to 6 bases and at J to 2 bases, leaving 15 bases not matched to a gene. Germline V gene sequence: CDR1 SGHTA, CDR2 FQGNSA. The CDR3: CASRIKGLLAGGPTDTQYF. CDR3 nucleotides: TGTGCCAGCAGAATAAAAGGCCTACTAGCGGGGGGACCCACAGATACGCAGTATTTT.

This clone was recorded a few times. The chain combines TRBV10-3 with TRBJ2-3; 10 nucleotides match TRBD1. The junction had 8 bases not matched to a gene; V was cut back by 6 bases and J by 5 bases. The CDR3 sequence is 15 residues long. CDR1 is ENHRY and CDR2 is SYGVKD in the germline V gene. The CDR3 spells CAISGGQGDGDTQYF. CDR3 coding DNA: TGTGCCATCAGCGGTGGACAGGGGGATGGAGATACGCAGTATTTT.

This chain's CDR3 is CASSLSGGPETQYF. As DNA, the CDR3 is TGCGCCAGCAGCTTAAGCGGGGGGCCGGAGACCCAGTACTTC. The rearrangement joins TRBV5-1 to TRBJ2-5; 9 bases line up with TRBD2. Germline values: CDR1 SGHRS, CDR2 YFSETQ. The CDR3 loop spans 14 amino acids. V was pared by 2 bases and J by 5 bases, with 4 bases of the junction left unmatched.

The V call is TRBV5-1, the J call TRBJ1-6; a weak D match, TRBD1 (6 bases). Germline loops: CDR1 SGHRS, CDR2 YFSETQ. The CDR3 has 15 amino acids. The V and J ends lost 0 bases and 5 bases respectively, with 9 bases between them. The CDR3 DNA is TGCGCCAGCAGCTTGGGATGGGACAATAATTCACCCCTCCACTTT. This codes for CASSLGWDNNSPLHF. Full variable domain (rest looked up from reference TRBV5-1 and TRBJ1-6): KAGVTQTPRYLIKTRGQQVTLSCSPISGHRSVSWYQQTPGQGLQFLFEYFSETQRNKGNFPGRFSGRQFSNSRSEMNVSTLELGDSALYLCASSLGWDNNSPLHFGNGTRLTVT.

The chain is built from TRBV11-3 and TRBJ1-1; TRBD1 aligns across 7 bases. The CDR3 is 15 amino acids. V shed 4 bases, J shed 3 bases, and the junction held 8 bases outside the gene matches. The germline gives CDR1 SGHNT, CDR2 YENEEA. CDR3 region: CASSSGGTPYTEAFF. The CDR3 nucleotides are TGTGCCAGCAGCTCAGGGGGGACACCCTACACTGAAGCTTTCTTT.

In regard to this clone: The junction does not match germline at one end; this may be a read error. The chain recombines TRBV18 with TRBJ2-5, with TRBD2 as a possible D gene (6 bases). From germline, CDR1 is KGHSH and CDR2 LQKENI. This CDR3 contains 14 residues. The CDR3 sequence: CASSPPGLQETQYF. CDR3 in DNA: TGTGCCAGCTCCCCACCGGGACTGCAAGAGACCCAGTACTTC.

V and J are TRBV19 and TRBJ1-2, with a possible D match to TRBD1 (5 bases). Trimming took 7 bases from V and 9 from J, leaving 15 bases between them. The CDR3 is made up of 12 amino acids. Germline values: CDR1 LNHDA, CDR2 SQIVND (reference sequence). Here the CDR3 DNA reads TGTGCCAGTACAGGGAATTTATGGAGCTACACCTTC. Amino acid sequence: CASTGNLWSYTF.

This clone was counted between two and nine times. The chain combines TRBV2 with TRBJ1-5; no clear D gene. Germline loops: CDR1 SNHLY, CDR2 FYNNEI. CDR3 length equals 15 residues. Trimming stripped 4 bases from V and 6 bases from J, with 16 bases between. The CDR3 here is CASSVRTPLGQPQHF. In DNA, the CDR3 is TGTGCCAGCAGTGTTCGGACCCCGCTGGGTCAGCCCCAGCATTTT. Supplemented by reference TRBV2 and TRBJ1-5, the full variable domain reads EPEVTQTPSHQVTQMGQEVILRCVPISNHLYFYWYRQILGQKVEFLVSFYNNEISEKSEIFDDQFSVERPDGSNFTLKIRSTKLEDSAMYFCASSVRTPLGQPQHFGDGTRLSIL.

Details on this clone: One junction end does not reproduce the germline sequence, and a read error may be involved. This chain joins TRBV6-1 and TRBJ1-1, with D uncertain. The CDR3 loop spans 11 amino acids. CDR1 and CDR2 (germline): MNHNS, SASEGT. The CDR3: CAISERTEAFF. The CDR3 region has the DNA TGTGCCATCAGTGAGAGAACTGAAGCTTTCTTT.

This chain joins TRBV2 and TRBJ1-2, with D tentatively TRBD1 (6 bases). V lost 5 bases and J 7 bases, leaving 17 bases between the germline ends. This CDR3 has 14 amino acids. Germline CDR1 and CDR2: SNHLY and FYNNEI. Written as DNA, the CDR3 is TGTGCCAGCAGTCCCCCGGGGGGGCGAGGTGGCTACACCTTC. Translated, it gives CASSPPGGRGGYTF.